The 3 T cell receptor beta chains in this list originate from one sample, sequenced in a study of low-dose radiotherapy and immunotherapy resistance in tumors. Described time point: before trial treatment. Primers used for first-strand cDNA, a TRAV- and TRBV-specific set, covered both alpha and beta chains. The TCRs were subjected to amplification over approximately 20 PCR cycles employing a constant-region primer in conjunction with a V-primer adapter. In TCRdb, the reads were re-called with MiXCR into one record per CDR3 protein. The sample includes around 99,000 distinct CDR3 sequences, 9.4% of them seen just once. The specimen was PBMCs, collected before treatment. Receptor source: a male donor with prostate cancer.

This clonotype was counted ten times or more. This chain joins TRBV3-1 and TRBJ1-2; TRBD1 agrees at 9 bases. This CDR3 region has 15 residues. After removal of 3 bases from V and 5 bases from J, the junction contained 7 bases not matched to a gene. Germline V CDR1 and CDR2: LGHDT, YNNKEL (reference sequence). CDR3 sequence reads: CASSHYRGREYGYTF. CDR3 in DNA: TGTGCCAGCAGCCACTACAGGGGGCGTGAATATGGCTACACCTTC.

This rearrangement joins TRBV28 to TRBJ1-6; D remains unclear. The CDR3 is 12 amino acids. Germline V CDR1 and CDR2: MDHEN, SYDVKM. Between the trimmed V and J ends, which lost 7 bases and 8 bases, there was a span of 9 bases. The CDR3 spells CASKDPDSPLHF. In DNA form, the CDR3 reads TGTGCCAGCAAGGACCCCGATTCACCCCTCCACTTT. Complete variable domain (other parts from reference TRBV28 and TRBJ1-6): DVKVTQSSRYLVKRTGEKVFLECVQDMDHENMFWYRQDPGLGLRLIYFSYDVKMKEKGDIPEGYSVSREKKERFSLILESASTNQTSMYLCASKDPDSPLHFGNGTRLTVT.

The rearrangement links TRBV12-3 or TRBV12-4 to TRBJ2-3; D may be TRBD1 or TRBD2 (6 bases each). Trimming took 2 bases from V and 5 from J, leaving 14 bases between them. The CDR3 is made up of 15 amino acids. The CDR3 bases are TGTGCCAGCAGTTTAAGCCCGGGGGCCGGAGATACGCAGTATTTT. Amino acids: CASSLSPGAGDTQYF.